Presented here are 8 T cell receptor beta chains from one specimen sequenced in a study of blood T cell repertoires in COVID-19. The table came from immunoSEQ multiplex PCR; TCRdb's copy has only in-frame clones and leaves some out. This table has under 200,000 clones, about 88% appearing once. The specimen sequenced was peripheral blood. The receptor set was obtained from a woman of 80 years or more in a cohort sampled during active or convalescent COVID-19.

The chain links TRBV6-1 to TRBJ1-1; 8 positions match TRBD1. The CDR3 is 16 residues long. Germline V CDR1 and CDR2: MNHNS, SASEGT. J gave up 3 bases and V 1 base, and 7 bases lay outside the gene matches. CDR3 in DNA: TGTGCCAGCAGTGAAGTCTCAGGGGGCGAGGACACTGAAGCTTTCTTT. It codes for CASSEVSGGEDTEAFF.

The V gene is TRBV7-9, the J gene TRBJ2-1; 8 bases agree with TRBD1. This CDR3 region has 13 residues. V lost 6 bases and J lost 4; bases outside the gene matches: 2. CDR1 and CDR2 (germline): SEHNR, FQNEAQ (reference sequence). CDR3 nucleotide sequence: TGTGCCAGCAGAGGGACAGGTTACAATGAGCAGTTCTTC. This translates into CASRGTGYNEQFF.

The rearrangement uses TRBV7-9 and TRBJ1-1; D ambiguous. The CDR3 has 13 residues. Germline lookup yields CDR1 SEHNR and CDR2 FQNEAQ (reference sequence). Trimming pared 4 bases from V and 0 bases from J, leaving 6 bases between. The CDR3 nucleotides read TGTGCCAGCAGCTCTGAGTTGAACACTGAAGCTTTCTTT. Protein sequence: CASSSELNTEAFF.

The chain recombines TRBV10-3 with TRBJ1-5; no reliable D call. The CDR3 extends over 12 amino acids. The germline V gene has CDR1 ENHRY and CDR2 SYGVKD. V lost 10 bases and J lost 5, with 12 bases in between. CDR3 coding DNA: TGTGCCACTGCGGACTTCTATCAGCCCCAGCATTTT. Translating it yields CATADFYQPQHF.

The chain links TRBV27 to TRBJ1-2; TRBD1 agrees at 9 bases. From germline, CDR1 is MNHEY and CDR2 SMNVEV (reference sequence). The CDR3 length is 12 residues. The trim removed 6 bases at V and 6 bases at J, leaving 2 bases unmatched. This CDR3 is CASRGTGHGYTF. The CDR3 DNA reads TGTGCCAGCAGAGGGACAGGGCATGGCTACACCTTC.

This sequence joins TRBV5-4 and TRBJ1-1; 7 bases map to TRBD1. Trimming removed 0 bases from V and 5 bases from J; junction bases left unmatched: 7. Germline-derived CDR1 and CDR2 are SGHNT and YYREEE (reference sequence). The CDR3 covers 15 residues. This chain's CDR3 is CASSLDRGQWTEAFF. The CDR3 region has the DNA TGTGCCAGCAGCTTGGACAGGGGTCAGTGGACTGAAGCTTTCTTT. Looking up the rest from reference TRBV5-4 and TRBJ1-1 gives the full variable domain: ETGVTQSPTHLIKTRGQQVTLRCSSQSGHNTVSWYQQALGQGPQFIFQYYREEENGRGNFPPRFSGLQFPNYSSELNVNALELDDSALYLCASSLDRGQWTEAFFGQGTRLTVV.

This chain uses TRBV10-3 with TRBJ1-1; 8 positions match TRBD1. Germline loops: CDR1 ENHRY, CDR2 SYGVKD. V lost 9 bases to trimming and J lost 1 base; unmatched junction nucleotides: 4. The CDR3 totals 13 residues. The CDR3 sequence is CAIHQGANTEAFF. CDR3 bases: TGTGCCATTCACCAGGGGGCGAACACTGAAGCTTTCTTT.

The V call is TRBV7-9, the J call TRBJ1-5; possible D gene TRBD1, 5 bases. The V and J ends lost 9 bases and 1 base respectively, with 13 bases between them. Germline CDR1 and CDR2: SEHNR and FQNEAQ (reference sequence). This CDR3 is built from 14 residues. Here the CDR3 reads CASSRGGSNQPQHF. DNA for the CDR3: TGTGCCAGTTCCCGGGGGGGAAGCAATCAGCCCCAGCATTTT.